A selection of T cell receptor beta chains follows, all from one sample in a study of vaccination and CD4 T cells after COVID-19. Their antigen targets remain unknown. TCRdb re-derived calls from the PCR reads in MiXCR, one entry per CDR3 protein. The sample has over 10,000 distinct CDR3 sequences; about a third are singletons. The sequenced sample consisted of CD4+ T cells from blood, cultured in vitro. These receptors came from a human donor who had recovered from COVID-19. Both conserved end residues are part of each CDR3. The order of the fields is V gene, clone size, D gene, J gene, CDR3 DNA, CDR3 protein. A D gene is named only where the DNA matches it firmly. Rows may omit the clone size; those that give it use once, few, many or a size class.

>TRBV20-1|NA|NA|TRBJ2-3
TGCAGTGCTAGAGCGACAGTGACGACAGATACGCAGTATTTT
CSARATVTTDTQYF
>TRBV20-1|few|TRBD2|TRBJ2-5
TGCAGTGCTAGGGCCCGAGCGGGAGAGCCCGGGGAGACCCAGTACTTC
CSARARAGEPGETQYF
>TRBV15|NA|NA|TRBJ2-7
TGTGCCACCAGCAGAGTCAGGGCTCAAGGCGAGCAGTACTTC
CATSRVRAQGEQYF
>TRBV20-1|NA|NA|TRBJ1-4
TGCAGTGCTAGAGACTCAGGAGACCGGGAAAAACTGTTTTTT
CSARDSGDREKLFF
>TRBV6-1|few|TRBD2|TRBJ2-2
TGTGCCAGCAGTCGGACTAGGAACACCGGGGAGCTGTTTTTT
CASSRTRNTGELFF
>TRBV27|few|TRBD1|TRBJ1-4
TGTGCCAGCAGTTTAACAGGGGGCAGGGGTGAAAAACTGTTTTTT
CASSLTGGRGEKLFF
>TRBV7-9|NA|NA|TRBJ1-2
TGTGCCAGCAGCTTAGTCGCTAACTATGGCTACACCTTC
CASSLVANYGYTF
>TRBV7-6|NA|NA|TRBJ1-6
TGTGCCAGCAGCTTAGCCGGACAGAGGAATTCACCCCTCCACTTT
CASSLAGQRNSPLHF
>TRBV7-8|NA|NA|TRBJ2-5
TGTGCCAGCAGCCAGGGTAGAATCCCGGAGACCCAGTACTTC
CASSQGRIPETQYF
>TRBV6-5|few|TRBD2|TRBJ2-2
TGTGCCAGCAGTTACGCTAGCGGGAGGGCCGGGGAGCTGTTTTTT
CASSYASGRAGELFF
>TRBV7-3|few|NA|TRBJ2-3
TGTGCCAGCAGCTCAGGACTGCCGACGACGCAGTATTTT
CASSSGLPTTQYF
>TRBV10-3|NA|TRBD1|TRBJ1-2
TGTGCCATCAGTGAGTCACCGGGACAGCCCGCATCTGGCTACACCTTC
CAISESPGQPASGYTF
>TRBV5-1|NA|NA|TRBJ2-3
TGCGCCAGCAGCTTGGCCGGTTCCGGCGTTGCGCAGTATTTT
CASSLAGSGVAQYF
>TRBV27|few|TRBD1|TRBJ1-1
TGTGCCAGCAGCCGAACCGGGACAGGGATCCGGAACACTGAAGCTTTCTTT
CASSRTGTGIRNTEAFF
>TRBV20-1|few|NA|TRBJ1-5
TGCAGTGCTAGTAAGGGGGTTGAGCCCCAGCATTTT
CSASKGVEPQHF
>TRBV18|few|TRBD1|TRBJ2-6
TGTGCCAGCTCATCACAGGGGGTCGCTGGGGCCAACGTCCTGACTTTC
CASSSQGVAGANVLTF
>TRBV27|few|TRBD2|TRBJ2-7
TGTGCCAGCAGTGGACTAGCGGGATTCTCGTACGAGCAGTACTTC
CASSGLAGFSYEQYF
>TRBV20-1|NA|NA|TRBJ2-5
TGCAGTGCGAGACAGGCAATGGGAGCCCAGTACTTC
CSARQAMGAQYF
>TRBV20-1|NA|TRBD1|TRBJ2-7
TGCAGTGCTATTGGACAGGCGGGCTACGAGCAGTACTTC
CSAIGQAGYEQYF
>TRBV19|NA|TRBD1|TRBJ1-5
TGTGCCAGTACCAGGGGGCAGGATCAGCCCCAGCATTTT
CASTRGQDQPQHF
>TRBV27|few|NA|TRBJ2-3
TGTGCCAGCAGTTTCAGGACTACTATGCGGGATACGCAGTATTTT
CASSFRTTMRDTQYF
>TRBV27|few|NA|TRBJ1-2
TGTGCCAGCAGTACAGGGCTCAACTATGGCTACACCTTC
CASSTGLNYGYTF
>TRBV10-3|NA|NA|TRBJ2-1
TGTGCCATCAGTGAGTCGGTCGGGAACTACAATGAGCAGTTCTTC
CAISESVGNYNEQFF
>TRBV6-2/TRBV6-3|NA|NA|TRBJ2-7
TGTGCCAGCAGACAGAGCTTAAGGGTCGAGCAGTACTTC
CASRQSLRVEQYF
>TRBV15|NA|NA|TRBJ2-1
TGTGCCACCAGCAGGGACAATGAGCAGCTCTTC
CATSRDNEQLF
>TRBV7-9|NA|TRBD2|TRBJ2-1
TGTGCCAGCAGCTTAGGGTCTCTAGCGGGTCACTACAATGAGCAGTTCTTC
CASSLGSLAGHYNEQFF
>TRBV11-3|NA|NA|TRBJ2-1
TGTGCCAGCAGCTTAGCTGGGGGAGTCTCCTACAATGAGCAGTTCTTC
CASSLAGGVSYNEQFF